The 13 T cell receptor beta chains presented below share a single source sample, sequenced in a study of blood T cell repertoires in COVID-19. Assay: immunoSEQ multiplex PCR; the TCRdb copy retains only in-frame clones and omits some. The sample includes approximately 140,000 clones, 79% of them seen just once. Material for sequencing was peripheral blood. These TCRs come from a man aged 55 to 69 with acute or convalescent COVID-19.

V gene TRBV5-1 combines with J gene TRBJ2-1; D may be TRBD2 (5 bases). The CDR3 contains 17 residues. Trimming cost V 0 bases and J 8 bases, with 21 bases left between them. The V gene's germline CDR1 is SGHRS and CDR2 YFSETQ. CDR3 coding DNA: TGCGCCAGCAGCTTGGTAGAAGGGAGCGTATATTACGATGAGCAGTTCTTC. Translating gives CASSLVEGSVYYDEQFF. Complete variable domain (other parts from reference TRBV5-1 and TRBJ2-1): KAGVTQTPRYLIKTRGQQVTLSCSPISGHRSVSWYQQTPGQGLQFLFEYFSETQRNKGNFPGRFSGRQFSNSRSEMNVSTLELGDSALYLCASSLVEGSVYYDEQFFGPGTRLTVL.

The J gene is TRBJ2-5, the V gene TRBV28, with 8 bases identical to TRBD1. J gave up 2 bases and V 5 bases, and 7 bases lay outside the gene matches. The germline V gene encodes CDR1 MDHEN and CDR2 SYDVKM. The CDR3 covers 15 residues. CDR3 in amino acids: CASSPRGRPQETQYF. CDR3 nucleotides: TGTGCCAGCAGTCCCAGGGGGCGGCCACAAGAGACCCAGTACTTC.

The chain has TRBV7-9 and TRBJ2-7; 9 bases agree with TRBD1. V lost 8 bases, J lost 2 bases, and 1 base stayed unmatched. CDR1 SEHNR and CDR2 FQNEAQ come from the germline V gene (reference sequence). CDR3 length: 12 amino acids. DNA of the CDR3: TGTGCCAGCGGACAGGGGCCCTACGAGCAGTACTTC. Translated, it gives CASGQGPYEQYF.

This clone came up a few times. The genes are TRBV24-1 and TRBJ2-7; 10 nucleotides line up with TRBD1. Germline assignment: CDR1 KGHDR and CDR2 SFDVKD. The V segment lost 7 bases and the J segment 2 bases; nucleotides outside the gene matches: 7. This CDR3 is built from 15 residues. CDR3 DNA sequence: TGTGCCACCAGGTTTGGGACAGGGGCCGCCTACGAGCAGTACTTC. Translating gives CATRFGTGAAYEQYF.

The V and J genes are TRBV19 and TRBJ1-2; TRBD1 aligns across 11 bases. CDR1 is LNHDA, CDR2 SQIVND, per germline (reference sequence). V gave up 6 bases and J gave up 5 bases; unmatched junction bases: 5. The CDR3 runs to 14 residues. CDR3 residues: CASSSGQGEYGYTF. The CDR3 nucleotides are TGTGCCAGTAGCTCGGGACAGGGGGAATATGGCTACACCTTC.

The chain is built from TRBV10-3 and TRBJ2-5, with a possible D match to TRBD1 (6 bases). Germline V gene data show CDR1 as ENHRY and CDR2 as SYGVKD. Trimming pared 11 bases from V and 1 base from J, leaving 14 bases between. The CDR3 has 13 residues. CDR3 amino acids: CASRTDLQETQYF. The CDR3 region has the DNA TGTGCCTCGCGGACAGACCTCCAAGAGACCCAGTACTTC.

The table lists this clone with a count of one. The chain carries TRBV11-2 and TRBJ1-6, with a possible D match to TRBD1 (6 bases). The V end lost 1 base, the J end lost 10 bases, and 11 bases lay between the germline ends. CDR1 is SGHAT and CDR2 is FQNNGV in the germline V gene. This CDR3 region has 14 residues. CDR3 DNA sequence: TGTGCCAGCAGCTTAGCAGGGGCGAACTCACCCCTCCACTTT. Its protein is CASSLAGANSPLHF.

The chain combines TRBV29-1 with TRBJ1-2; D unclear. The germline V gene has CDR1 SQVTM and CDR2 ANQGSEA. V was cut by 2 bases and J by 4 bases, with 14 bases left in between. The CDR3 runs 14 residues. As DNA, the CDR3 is TGCAGCGTTGAAAGAGGCACGGGAGGCTATGGCTACACCTTC. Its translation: CSVERGTGGYGYTF.

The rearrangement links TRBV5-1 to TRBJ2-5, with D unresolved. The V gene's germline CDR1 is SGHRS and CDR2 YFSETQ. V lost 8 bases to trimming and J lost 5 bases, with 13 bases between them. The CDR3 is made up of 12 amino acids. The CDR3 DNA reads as TGCGCCAGTAGCAGAGGTGGGGAGACCCAGTACTTC. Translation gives CASSRGGETQYF.

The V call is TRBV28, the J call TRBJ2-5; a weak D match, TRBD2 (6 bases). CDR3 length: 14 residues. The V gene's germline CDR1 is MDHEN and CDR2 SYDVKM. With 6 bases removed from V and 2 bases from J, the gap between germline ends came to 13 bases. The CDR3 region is CASSQSLAQETQYF. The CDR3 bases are TGTGCCAGCAGCCAAAGTCTAGCGCAAGAGACCCAGTACTTC.

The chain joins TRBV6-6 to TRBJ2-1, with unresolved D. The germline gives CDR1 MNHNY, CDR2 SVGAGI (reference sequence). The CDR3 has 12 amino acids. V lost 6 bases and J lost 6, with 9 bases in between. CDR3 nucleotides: TGTGCCAGCAGCCCGTCCGTCAATGAGCAGTTCTTC. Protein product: CASSPSVNEQFF.

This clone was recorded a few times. DNA for the CDR3: TGCGCCAGCAGCCCAGGGACAGGGGCAACTAATGAAAAACTGTTTTTT. It codes for CASSPGTGATNEKLFF. This chain joins TRBV4-1 and TRBJ1-4; 10 positions match TRBD1. Germline V gene lookup returns CDR1 MGHRA and CDR2 YSYEKL. V was pared by 4 bases and J by 0 bases, with 2 bases of the junction left unmatched. The CDR3 consists of 16 residues.

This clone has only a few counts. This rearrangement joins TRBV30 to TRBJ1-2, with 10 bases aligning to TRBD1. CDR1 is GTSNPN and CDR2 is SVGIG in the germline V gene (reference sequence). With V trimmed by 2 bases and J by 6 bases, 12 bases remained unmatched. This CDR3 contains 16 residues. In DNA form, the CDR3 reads TGTGCCTGGAGTCCCGCGGCGGGACAGGGGTATGATGGCTACACCTTC. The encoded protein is CAWSPAAGQGYDGYTF. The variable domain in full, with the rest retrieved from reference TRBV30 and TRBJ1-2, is SQTIHQWPATLVQPVGSPLSLECTVEGTSNPNLYWYRQAAGRGLQLLFYSVGIGQISSEVPQNLSASRPQDRQFILSSKKLLLSDSGFYLCAWSPAAGQGYDGYTFGSGTRLTVV.